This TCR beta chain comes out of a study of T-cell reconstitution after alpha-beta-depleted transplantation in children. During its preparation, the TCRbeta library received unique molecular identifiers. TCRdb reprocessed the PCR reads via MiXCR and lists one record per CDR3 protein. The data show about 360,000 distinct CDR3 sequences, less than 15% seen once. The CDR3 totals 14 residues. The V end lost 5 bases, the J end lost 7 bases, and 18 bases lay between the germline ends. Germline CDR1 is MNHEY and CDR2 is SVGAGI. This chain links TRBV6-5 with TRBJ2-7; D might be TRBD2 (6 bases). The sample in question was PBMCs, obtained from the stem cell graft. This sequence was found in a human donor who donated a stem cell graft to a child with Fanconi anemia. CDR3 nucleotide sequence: TGTGCCAGCAGTCGCTCGGAGGGCCTGGGGGAGCAGTACTTC. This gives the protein CASSRSEGLGEQYF.